This T cell receptor beta chain was obtained from a study of blood T cell repertoires in COVID-19. By proportion, this clone is medium-sized. CDR3 length equals 14 residues. V lost 1 base and J 9 bases, leaving 13 bases between the germline ends. The germline gives CDR1 SEHNR, CDR2 FQNEAQ (reference sequence). Participants' own reports of clinical history determined their cohort assignment. Two negative PCRs, clearance, or symptom resolution were required of recovered Cohort 3 donors. Original processing methods: It was from reference gene primer amplification that nucleated cell counts were estimated. Produced via immunoSEQ multiplex PCR; TCRdb's table is partial and in-frame only. The DNA gave D and trimming, while V, J and clone size come from that table. The sample yields 450,000 to 500,000 clones, approximately 90% seen once.

The specimen sequenced was PBMCs or T cells enriched from blood (not recorded which). The V gene is TRBV7-9, the J gene TRBJ2-1; possibly TRBD2 for D (6 bases). This receptor was identified in a woman aged 60-70 years who had recovered from COVID-19. CDR3 loop: CASSLVPEGFEQFF. CDR3 DNA: TGTGCCAGCAGCTTAGTGCCGGAGGGGTTTGAGCAGTTCTTC. The full variable domain, its missing parts supplied by reference TRBV7-9 and TRBJ2-1, is DTGVSQNPRHKITKRGQNVTFRCDPISEHNRLYWYRQTLGQGPEFLTYFQNEAQLEKSRLLSDRFSAERPKGSFSTLEIQRTEQGDSAMYLCASSLVPEGFEQFFGPGTRLTVL.